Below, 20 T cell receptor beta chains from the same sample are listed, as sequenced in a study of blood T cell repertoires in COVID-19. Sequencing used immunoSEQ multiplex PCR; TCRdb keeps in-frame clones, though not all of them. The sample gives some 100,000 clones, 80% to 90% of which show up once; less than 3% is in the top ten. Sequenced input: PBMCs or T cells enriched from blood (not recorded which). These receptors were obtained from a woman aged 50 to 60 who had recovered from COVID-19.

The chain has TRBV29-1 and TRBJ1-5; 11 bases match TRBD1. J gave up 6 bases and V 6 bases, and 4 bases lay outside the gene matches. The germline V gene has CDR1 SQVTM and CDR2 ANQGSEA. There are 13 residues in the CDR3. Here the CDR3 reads CSVGQGDRQPQHF. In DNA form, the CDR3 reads TGCAGCGTGGGACAGGGGGATCGTCAGCCCCAGCATTTT.

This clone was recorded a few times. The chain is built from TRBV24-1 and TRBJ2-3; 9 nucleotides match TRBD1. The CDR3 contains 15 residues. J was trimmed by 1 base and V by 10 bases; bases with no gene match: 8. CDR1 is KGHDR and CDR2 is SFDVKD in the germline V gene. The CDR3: CATSQGALGTDTQYF. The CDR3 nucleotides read TGTGCCACGTCACAGGGGGCATTGGGCACAGATACGCAGTATTTT.

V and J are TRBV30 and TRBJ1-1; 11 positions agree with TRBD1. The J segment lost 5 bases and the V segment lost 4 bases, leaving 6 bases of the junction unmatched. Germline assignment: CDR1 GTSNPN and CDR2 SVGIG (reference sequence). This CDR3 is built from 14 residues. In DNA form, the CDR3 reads TGTGCCTGGACCCGGACAGGGGGCCGGACTGAAGCTTTCTTT. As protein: CAWTRTGGRTEAFF. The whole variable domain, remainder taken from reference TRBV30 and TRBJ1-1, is SQTIHQWPATLVQPVGSPLSLECTVEGTSNPNLYWYRQAAGRGLQLLFYSVGIGQISSEVPQNLSASRPQDRQFILSSKKLLLSDSGFYLCAWTRTGGRTEAFFGQGTRLTVV.

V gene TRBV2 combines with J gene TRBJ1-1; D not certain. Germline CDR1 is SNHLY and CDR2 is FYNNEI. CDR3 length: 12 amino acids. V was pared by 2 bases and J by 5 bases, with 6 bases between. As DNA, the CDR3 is TGTGCCAGCAGTGAAACAAAAACTGAAGCTTTCTTT. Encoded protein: CASSETKTEAFF. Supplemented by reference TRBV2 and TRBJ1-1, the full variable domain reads EPEVTQTPSHQVTQMGQEVILRCVPISNHLYFYWYRQILGQKVEFLVSFYNNEISEKSEIFDDQFSVERPDGSNFTLKIRSTKLEDSAMYFCASSETKTEAFFGQGTRLTVV.

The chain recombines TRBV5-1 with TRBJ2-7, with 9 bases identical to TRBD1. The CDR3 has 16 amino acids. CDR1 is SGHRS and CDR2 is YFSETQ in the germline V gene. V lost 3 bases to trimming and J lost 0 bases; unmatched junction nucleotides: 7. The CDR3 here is CASSYVTTGGSYEQYF. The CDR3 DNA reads TGCGCCAGCAGCTACGTTACGACAGGGGGCTCCTACGAGCAGTACTTC.

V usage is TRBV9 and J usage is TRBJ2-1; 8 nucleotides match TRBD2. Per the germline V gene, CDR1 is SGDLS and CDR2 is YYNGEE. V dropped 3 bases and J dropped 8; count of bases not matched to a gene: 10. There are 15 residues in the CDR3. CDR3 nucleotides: TGTGCCAGCAGCGCGTCCAGCGGGAGTTGGGATGAGCAGTTCTTC. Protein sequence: CASSASSGSWDEQFF.

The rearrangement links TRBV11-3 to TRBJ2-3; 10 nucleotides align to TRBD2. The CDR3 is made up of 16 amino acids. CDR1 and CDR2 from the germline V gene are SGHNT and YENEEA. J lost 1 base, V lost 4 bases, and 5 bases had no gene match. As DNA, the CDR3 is TGTGCCAGCAGCTCTAGCGGGGGCGGCCGCACAGATACGCAGTATTTT. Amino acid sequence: CASSSSGGGRTDTQYF.

The chain's CDR3 is CASIRQNNYGYTF. Written as DNA, the CDR3 is TGTGCCAGCATTCGACAGAATAACTATGGCTACACCTTC. The chain is built from TRBV2 and TRBJ1-2; tentatively, D is TRBD1 (5 bases). This CDR3 contains 13 residues. In germline, CDR1 is SNHLY, CDR2 FYNNEI. V lost 7 bases and J 1 base, leaving 10 bases between the germline ends. The full variable domain, rest sourced from reference TRBV2 and TRBJ1-2, is EPEVTQTPSHQVTQMGQEVILRCVPISNHLYFYWYRQILGQKVEFLVSFYNNEISEKSEIFDDQFSVERPDGSNFTLKIRSTKLEDSAMYFCASIRQNNYGYTFGSGTRLTVV.

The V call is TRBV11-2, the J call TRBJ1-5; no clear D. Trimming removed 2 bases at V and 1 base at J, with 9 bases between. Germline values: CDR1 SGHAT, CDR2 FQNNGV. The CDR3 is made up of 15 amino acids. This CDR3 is CASSLFSGSNQPQHF. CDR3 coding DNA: TGTGCCAGCAGCTTATTCTCGGGGAGCAATCAGCCCCAGCATTTT. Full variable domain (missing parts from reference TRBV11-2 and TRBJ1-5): EAGVAQSPRYKIIEKRQSVAFWCNPISGHATLYWYQQILGQGPKLLIQFQNNGVVDDSQLPKDRFSAERLKGVDSTLKIQPAKLEDSAVYLCASSLFSGSNQPQHFGDGTRLSIL.

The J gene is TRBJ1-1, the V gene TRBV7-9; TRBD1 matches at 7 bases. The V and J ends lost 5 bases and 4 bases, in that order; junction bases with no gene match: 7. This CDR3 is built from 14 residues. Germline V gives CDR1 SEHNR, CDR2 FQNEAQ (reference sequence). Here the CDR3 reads CASSARQGSTEAFF. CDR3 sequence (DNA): TGTGCCAGCAGCGCACGACAGGGAAGCACTGAAGCTTTCTTT.

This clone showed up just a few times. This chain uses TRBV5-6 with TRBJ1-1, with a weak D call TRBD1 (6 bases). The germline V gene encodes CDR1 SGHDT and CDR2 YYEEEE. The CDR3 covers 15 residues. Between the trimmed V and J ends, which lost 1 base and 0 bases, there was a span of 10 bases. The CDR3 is CASSLSAGVNTEAFF. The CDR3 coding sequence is TGTGCCAGCAGCTTGTCGGCAGGGGTGAACACTGAAGCTTTCTTT.

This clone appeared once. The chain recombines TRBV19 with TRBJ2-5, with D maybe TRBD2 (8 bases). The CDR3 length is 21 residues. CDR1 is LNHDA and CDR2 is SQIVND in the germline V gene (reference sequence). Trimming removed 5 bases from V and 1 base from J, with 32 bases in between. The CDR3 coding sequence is TGTGCCAGTAGTCCTCAAAAGACAGGGAGAGCGACTAGCGATGGCCAAGAGACCCAGTACTTC. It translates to CASSPQKTGRATSDGQETQYF.

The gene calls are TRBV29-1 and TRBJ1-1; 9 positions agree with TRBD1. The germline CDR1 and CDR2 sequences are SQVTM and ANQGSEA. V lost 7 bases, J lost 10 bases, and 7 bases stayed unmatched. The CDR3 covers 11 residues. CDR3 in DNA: TGCAGCGCGACAGGGGGGCGCCTAGCTTTCTTT. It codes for CSATGGRLAFF.

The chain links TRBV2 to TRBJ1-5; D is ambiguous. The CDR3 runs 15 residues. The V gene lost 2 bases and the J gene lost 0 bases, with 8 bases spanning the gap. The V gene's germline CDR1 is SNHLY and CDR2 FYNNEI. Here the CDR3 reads CASSETGNSNQPQHF. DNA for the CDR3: TGTGCCAGCAGTGAAACGGGGAATAGCAATCAGCCCCAGCATTTT.

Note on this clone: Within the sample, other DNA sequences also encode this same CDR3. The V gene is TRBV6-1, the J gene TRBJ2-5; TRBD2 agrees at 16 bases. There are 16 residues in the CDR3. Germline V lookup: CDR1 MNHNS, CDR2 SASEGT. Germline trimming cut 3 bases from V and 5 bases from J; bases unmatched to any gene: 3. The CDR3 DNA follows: TGTGCCAGCAGTGAGGGACTAGCGGGAGGGCAGGAGACCCAGTACTTC. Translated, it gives CASSEGLAGGQETQYF.

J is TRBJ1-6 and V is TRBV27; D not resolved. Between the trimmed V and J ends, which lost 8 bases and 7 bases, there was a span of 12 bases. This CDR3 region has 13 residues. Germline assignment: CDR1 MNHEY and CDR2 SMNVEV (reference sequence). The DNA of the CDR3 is TGTGCCAGCGCTTACCAACAGAATTCACCCCTCCACTTT. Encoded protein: CASAYQQNSPLHF.

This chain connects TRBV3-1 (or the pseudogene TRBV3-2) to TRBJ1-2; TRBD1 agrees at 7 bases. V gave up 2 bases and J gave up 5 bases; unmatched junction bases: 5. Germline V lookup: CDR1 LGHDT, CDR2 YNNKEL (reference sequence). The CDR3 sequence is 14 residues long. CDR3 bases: TGTGCCAGCAGCCAATATGCAGGGGGGTATGGCTACACCTTC. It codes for CASSQYAGGYGYTF.

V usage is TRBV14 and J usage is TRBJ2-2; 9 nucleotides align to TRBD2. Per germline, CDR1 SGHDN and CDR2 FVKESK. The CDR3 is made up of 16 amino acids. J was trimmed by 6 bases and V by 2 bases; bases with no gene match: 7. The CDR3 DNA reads TGTGCCAGCAGCCAAACCGGGACTAGCACCCCCGGGGAGCTGTTTTTT. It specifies CASSQTGTSTPGELFF.

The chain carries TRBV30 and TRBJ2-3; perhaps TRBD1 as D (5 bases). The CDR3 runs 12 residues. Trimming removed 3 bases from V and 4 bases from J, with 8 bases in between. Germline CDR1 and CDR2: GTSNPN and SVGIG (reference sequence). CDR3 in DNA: TGTGCCTGGAGAGGGGATGCAGATACGCAGTATTTT. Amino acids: CAWRGDADTQYF.

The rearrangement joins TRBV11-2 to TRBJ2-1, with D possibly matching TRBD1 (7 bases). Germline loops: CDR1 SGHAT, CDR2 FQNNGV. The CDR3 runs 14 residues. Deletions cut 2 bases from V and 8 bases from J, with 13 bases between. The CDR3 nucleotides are TGTGCCAGCAGCTTAACAGGAGGGGGCGATGAGCAGTTCTTC. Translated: CASSLTGGGDEQFF. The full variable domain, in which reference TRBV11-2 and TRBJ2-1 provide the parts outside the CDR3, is EAGVAQSPRYKIIEKRQSVAFWCNPISGHATLYWYQQILGQGPKLLIQFQNNGVVDDSQLPKDRFSAERLKGVDSTLKIQPAKLEDSAVYLCASSLTGGGDEQFFGPGTRLTVL.